Listed below are T cell receptor beta chains from one sample, sequenced in a study of metastatic and nonmetastatic thyroid tumors. TCRdb reanalyzed the PCR reads with MiXCR. The table shows around 3,100 clones, with around a third occurring only once. Sequences were obtained from adjacent normal tissue. The receptors derive from a male donor with papillary thyroid cancer or a benign thyroid nodule (not recorded which). Some clones in this sample may be carry-over from other donors' samples. CDR3s include the opening cysteine and the closing phenylalanine or tryptophan. D genes are given only for firm matches. Size is omitted from some rows. Given values are once, few, many or a class for expanded clones.

D gene: .
J gene: TRBJ1-3
V gene: TRBV9
clone size: few
CDR3 protein: CASSRGGNTIYF
CDR3 DNA: TGTGCCAGCAGTCGGGGGGGAAACACCATATATTTT

D gene: .
J gene: TRBJ1-3
V gene: TRBV12-3/TRBV12-4
clone size: .
CDR3 protein: CASSLSVQGYGNTIYF
CDR3 DNA: TGTGCCAGCAGTTTATCAGTACAGGGTTATGGAAACACCATATATTTT

D gene: TRBD2
J gene: TRBJ2-7
V gene: TRBV20-1
clone size: .
CDR3 protein: CSAPYLSGSYEQYF
CDR3 DNA: TGCAGTGCTCCGTATCTGAGCGGGAGCTACGAGCAGTACTTC

D gene: TRBD1
J gene: TRBJ1-1
V gene: TRBV6-1
clone size: few
CDR3 protein: CASSSGQLFMNTEAFF
CDR3 DNA: TGTGCCAGCAGCTCGGGACAGCTTTTTATGAACACTGAAGCTTTCTTT

D gene: TRBD2
J gene: TRBJ2-6
V gene: TRBV6-1
clone size: .
CDR3 protein: CASSGGGLDTCGANVLSF
CDR3 DNA: TGTGCCAGCAGTGGGGGGGGGTTAGACACCTGTGGGGCGAACGTCCTGTCTTTC

D gene: .
J gene: TRBJ2-3
V gene: TRBV5-6
clone size: many
CDR3 protein: CASSLGDTQYF
CDR3 DNA: TGTGCCAGCAGCTTGGGAGATACGCAGTATTTT

D gene: TRBD1
J gene: TRBJ2-7
V gene: TRBV7-9
clone size: large
CDR3 protein: CASTTGAYEQYF
CDR3 DNA: TGTGCCAGCACGACAGGGGCCTACGAGCAGTACTTC

D gene: TRBD2
J gene: TRBJ2-1
V gene: TRBV11-1
clone size: .
CDR3 protein: CASSRFRESGGIEQFF
CDR3 DNA: TGTGCCAGCAGCAGGTTCCGGGAAAGCGGGGGAATTGAGCAGTTCTTC

D gene: .
J gene: TRBJ2-3
V gene: TRBV5-1
clone size: .
CDR3 protein: CASSPRVLADTQYF
CDR3 DNA: TGCGCCAGCAGCCCCAGGGTATTAGCAGATACGCAGTATTTT

D gene: TRBD2
J gene: TRBJ2-7
V gene: TRBV28
clone size: once
CDR3 protein: CASSLFLQGPSGNRPYEQYF
CDR3 DNA: TGTGCCAGCAGTTTATTCCTTCAGGGTCCTAGCGGGAATAGACCCTACGAGCAGTACTTC

D gene: .
J gene: TRBJ1-1
V gene: TRBV6-1
clone size: few
CDR3 protein: CASAVRDLNTEAFF
CDR3 DNA: TGTGCCAGCGCTGTCAGGGACTTGAACACTGAAGCTTTCTTT

D gene: .
J gene: TRBJ2-7
V gene: TRBV14
clone size: .
CDR3 protein: CASSQGFSYEQYF
CDR3 DNA: TGTGCCAGCAGCCAAGGGTTCTCCTACGAGCAGTACTTC

D gene: TRBD1
J gene: TRBJ1-6
V gene: TRBV6-2/TRBV6-3
clone size: large
CDR3 protein: CASLDRRTNSPLHF
CDR3 DNA: TGTGCCAGTTTGGACAGGCGTACGAATTCACCCCTCCACTTT

D gene: .
J gene: TRBJ2-1
V gene: TRBV20-1
clone size: .
CDR3 protein: CSATVSQDLGEQFF
CDR3 DNA: TGCAGTGCCACCGTATCCCAGGACTTGGGTGAGCAGTTCTTC

D gene: .
J gene: TRBJ1-3
V gene: TRBV20-1
clone size: few
CDR3 protein: CSATYSGNTIYF
CDR3 DNA: TGCAGTGCTACTTATTCTGGAAACACCATATATTTT

D gene: .
J gene: TRBJ2-7
V gene: TRBV15
clone size: .
CDR3 protein: CATSRDGGASYEQYF
CDR3 DNA: TGTGCCACCAGCAGAGATGGGGGGGCCTCCTACGAGCAGTACTTC

D gene: .
J gene: TRBJ2-2
V gene: TRBV27
clone size: .
CDR3 protein: CASSYPNTGELFF
CDR3 DNA: TGTGCCAGCAGTTACCCGAACACCGGGGAGCTGTTTTTT

D gene: .
J gene: TRBJ2-7
V gene: TRBV12-3/TRBV12-4
clone size: few
CDR3 protein: CASSPGGGDYEQYF
CDR3 DNA: TGTGCCAGCAGTCCCGGAGGAGGGGACTACGAGCAGTACTTC

D gene: .
J gene: TRBJ2-3
V gene: TRBV7-8
clone size: .
CDR3 protein: CASSLLAIDTQYF
CDR3 DNA: TGTGCCAGCAGCTTGCTAGCGATAGATACGCAGTATTTT

D gene: .
J gene: TRBJ1-5
V gene: TRBV6-1
clone size: few
CDR3 protein: CASTPGTSSNQPQHF
CDR3 DNA: TGTGCCAGCACCCCCGGCACCTCTAGCAATCAGCCCCAGCATTTT

D gene: TRBD1
J gene: TRBJ1-2
V gene: TRBV6-2/TRBV6-3
clone size: few
CDR3 protein: CASSFWTGLYGYTF
CDR3 DNA: TGTGCCAGCAGTTTTTGGACAGGGCTCTATGGCTACACCTTC

D gene: .
J gene: TRBJ2-2
V gene: TRBV27
clone size: .
CDR3 protein: CASRPLGEPGDTGELFF
CDR3 DNA: TGTGCCAGCAGACCCCTCGGGGAACCTGGGGACACCGGGGAGCTGTTTTTT

D gene: TRBD2
J gene: TRBJ2-5
V gene: TRBV4-2
clone size: medium-sized
CDR3 protein: CASSQAASGNQETQYF
CDR3 DNA: TGTGCCAGCAGCCAAGCTGCTAGCGGGAATCAAGAGACCCAGTACTTC

D gene: .
J gene: TRBJ1-5
V gene: TRBV6-8
clone size: .
CDR3 protein: CVSRRAPKPQTQHF
CDR3 DNA: TGTGTCAGCAGAAGGGCTCCGAAGCCTCAGACCCAGCATTTT

D gene: .
J gene: TRBJ2-7
V gene: TRBV28
clone size: .
CDR3 protein: CASKYTGERVEQYF
CDR3 DNA: TGTGCCAGCAAATATACTGGGGAGAGGGTCGAGCAGTACTTC

D gene: TRBD2
J gene: TRBJ2-3
V gene: TRBV7-7
clone size: .
CDR3 protein: CASSQTSGGDTQYF
CDR3 DNA: TGTGCTAGCAGCCAGACTAGCGGTGGTGATACGCAGTATTTT

D gene: TRBD2
J gene: TRBJ2-1
V gene: TRBV7-8
clone size: .
CDR3 protein: CASSLVAGVLFF
CDR3 DNA: TGTGCCAGCAGCTTGGTAGCGGGAGTTCTTTTCTTC

D gene: .
J gene: TRBJ2-7
V gene: TRBV6-1
clone size: few
CDR3 protein: CAIDSQGEGSEQYF
CDR3 DNA: TGTGCCATCGACAGCCAGGGTGAAGGTTCCGAGCAGTACTTC

D gene: .
J gene: TRBJ1-5
V gene: TRBV6-1
clone size: few
CDR3 protein: CASSLDRSNQPQHF
CDR3 DNA: TGTGCCAGCAGTCTTGACCGATCCAATCAGCCCCAGCATTTT